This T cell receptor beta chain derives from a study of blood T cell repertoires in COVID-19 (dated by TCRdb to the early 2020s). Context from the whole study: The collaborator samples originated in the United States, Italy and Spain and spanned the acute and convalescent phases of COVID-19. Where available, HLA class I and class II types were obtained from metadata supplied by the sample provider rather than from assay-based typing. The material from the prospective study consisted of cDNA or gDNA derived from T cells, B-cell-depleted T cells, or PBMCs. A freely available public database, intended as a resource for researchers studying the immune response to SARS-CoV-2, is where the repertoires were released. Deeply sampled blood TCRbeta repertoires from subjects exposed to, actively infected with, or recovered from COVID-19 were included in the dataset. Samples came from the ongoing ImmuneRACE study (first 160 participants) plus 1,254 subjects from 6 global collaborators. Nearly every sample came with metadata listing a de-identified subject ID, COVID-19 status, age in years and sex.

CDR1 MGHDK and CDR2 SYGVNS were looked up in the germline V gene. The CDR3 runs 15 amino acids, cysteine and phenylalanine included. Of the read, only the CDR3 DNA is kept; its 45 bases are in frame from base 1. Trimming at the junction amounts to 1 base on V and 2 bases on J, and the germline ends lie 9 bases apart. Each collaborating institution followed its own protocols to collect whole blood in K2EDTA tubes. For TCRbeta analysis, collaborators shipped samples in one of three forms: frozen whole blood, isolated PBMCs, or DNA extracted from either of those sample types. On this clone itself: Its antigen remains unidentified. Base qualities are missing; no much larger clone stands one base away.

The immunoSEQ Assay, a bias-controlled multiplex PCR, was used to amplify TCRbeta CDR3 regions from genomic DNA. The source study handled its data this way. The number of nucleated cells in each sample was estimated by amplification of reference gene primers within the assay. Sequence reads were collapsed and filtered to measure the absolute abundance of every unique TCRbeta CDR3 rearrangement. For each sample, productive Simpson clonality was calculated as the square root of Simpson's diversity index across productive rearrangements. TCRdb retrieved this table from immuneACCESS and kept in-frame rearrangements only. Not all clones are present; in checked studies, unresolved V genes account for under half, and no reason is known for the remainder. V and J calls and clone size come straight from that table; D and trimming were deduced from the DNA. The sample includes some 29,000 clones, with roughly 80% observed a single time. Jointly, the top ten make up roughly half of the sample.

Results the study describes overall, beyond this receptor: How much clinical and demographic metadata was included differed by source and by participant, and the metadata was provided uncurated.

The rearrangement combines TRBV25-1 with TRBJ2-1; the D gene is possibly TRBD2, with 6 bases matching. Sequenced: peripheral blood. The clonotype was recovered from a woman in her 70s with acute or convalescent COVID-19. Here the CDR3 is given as CASSESRGTYNEQFF. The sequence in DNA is TGTGCCAGCAGTGAATCTCGGGGGACCTACAATGAGCAGTTCTTC.